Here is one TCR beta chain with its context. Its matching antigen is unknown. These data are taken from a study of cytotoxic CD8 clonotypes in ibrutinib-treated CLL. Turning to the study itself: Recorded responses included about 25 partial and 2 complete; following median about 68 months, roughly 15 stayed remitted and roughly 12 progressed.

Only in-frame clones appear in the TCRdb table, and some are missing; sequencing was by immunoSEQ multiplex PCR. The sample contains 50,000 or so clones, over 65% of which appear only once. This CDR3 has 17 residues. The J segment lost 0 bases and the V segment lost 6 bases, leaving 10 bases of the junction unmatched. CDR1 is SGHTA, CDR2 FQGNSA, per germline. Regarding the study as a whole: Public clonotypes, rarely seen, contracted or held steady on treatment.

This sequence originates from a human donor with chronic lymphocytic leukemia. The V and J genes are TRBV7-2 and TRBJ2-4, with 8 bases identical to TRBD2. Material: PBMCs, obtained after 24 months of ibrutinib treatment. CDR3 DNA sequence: TGTGCCAGCAGTTCCCCGGGGGGGGATCTAGCCAAAAACATTCAGTACTTC. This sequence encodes CASSSPGGDLAKNIQYF. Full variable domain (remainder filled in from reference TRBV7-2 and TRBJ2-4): GAGVSQSPSNKVTEKGKDVELRCDPISGHTALYWYRQSLGQGLEFLIYFQGNSAPDKSGLPSDRFSAERTGGSVSTLTIQRTQQEDSAVYLCASSSPGGDLAKNIQYFGAGTRLSVL.